The clone carrying this TCR beta chain has a count of ten or more. The PBMCs studied were ones that came from about 10 ml fresh peripheral blood. Regions amplified from RNA transcripts were the TCR beta CDR3 regions. TCR CDR3 underwent first-round RT-PCR with the HTBI primer set. TCRdb re-called the multiplex PCR reads with MiXCR, one entry per CDR3 protein. The table lists around 450,000 distinct CDR3 sequences, 15% to 18% of them singletons. These data are taken from a study of T cells in Graves' hyperthyroidism and ophthalmopathy. CDR1 SGDLS and CDR2 YYNGEE come from the germline V gene. Trimming stripped 3 bases from V and 2 bases from J, with 12 bases between. The CDR3 length is 14 residues.

The chain is built from TRBV9 and TRBJ2-7; D is unclear. This clonotype was sampled from a woman between 18 and 30 years old with Graves' hyperthyroidism. The sample comprised blood. CDR3 bases: TGTGCCAGCAGCGCCTACGACGGAGCCTACGAGCAGTACTTC. Translated: CASSAYDGAYEQYF.